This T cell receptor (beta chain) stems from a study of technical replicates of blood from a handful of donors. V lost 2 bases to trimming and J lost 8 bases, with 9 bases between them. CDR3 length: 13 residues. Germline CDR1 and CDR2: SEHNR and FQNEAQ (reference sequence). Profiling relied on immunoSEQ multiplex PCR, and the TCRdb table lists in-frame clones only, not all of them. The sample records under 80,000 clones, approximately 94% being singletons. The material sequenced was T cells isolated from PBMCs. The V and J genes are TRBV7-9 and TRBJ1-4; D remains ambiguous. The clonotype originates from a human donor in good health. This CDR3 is CASSLNGREKLFF. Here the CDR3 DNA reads TGTGCCAGCAGCTTAAACGGGAGGGAAAAACTGTTTTTT.